The table lists the clone carrying this TCR beta chain with many counts. This sample was taken from a study of T cells in Graves' hyperthyroidism and ophthalmopathy. The V gene's germline CDR1 is ENHRY and CDR2 SYGVKD. The CDR3 covers 15 residues. The V gene lost 3 bases and the J gene lost 4 bases, with 12 bases spanning the gap. It was RNA transcripts that yielded the amplified TCR beta CDR3 regions. Carried out on the TCR CDR3, a first-round RT-PCR used the HTBI primer set. TCRdb recomputed calls from the multiplex PCR reads with MiXCR, one row per CDR3 protein. The sample lists roughly 510,000 distinct CDR3 sequences; 46% were seen once.

This chain uses TRBV10-3 with TRBJ2-2; perhaps D is TRBD1 or TRBD2 (6 bases each). The clonotype was recovered from an adult woman with Graves' disease, either hyperthyroidism or ophthalmopathy (not recorded which). The sequenced sample consisted of peripheral blood or thyroid tissue (not recorded which). The CDR3 sequence is CAISDRGPPTGELFF. As DNA, the CDR3 is TGTGCCATCAGTGACCGGGGGCCCCCCACCGGGGAGCTGTTTTTT.